The clone carrying this T cell receptor beta chain was counted between two and nine times. Antigen specificity is unknown. The data were obtained in a study of early T cells in non-severe SARS-CoV-2 infection. General observations from the study: CD4 and private specificities were missed by VDJdb matching, which favored anti-spike CD8 responses.

Germline CDR1 and CDR2: SGHAT and FQNNGV. V lost 5 bases to trimming and J lost 5 bases; unmatched junction nucleotides: 4. The CDR3 has 15 residues. TCRdb ran MiXCR on the 5' RACE reads and lists one entry per CDR3 protein. The table includes tens of thousands of distinct CDR3 sequences, about 25% detected once. The sample consisted of whole blood, taken at baseline. This chain joins TRBV11-2 and TRBJ2-1; 12 positions agree with TRBD2. The clonotype comes from an adult who was a healthcare worker with PCR-confirmed SARS-CoV-2 infection or an uninfected control (not recorded which). The CDR3 region has the DNA TGTGCCAGCAGCGATGGACTAGCGGGGAACAATGAGCAGTTCTTC. As protein: CASSDGLAGNNEQFF.